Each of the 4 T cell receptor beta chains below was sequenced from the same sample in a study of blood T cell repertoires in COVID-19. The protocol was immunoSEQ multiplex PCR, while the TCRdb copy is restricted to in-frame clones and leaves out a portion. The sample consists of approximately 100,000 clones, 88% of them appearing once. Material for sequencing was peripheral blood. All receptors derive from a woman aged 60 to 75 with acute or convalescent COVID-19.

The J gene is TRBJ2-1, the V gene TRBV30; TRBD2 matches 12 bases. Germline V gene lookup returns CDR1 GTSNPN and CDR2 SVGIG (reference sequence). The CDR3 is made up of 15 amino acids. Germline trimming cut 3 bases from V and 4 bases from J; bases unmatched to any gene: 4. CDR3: CAWSLTSGRYNEQFF. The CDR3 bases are TGTGCCTGGAGCCTAACTAGCGGGAGGTACAATGAGCAGTTCTTC.

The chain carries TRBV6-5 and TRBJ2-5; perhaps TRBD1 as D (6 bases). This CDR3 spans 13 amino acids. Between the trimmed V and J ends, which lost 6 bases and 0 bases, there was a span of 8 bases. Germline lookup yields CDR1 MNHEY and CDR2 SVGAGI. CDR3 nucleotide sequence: TGTGCCAGCAGCGACAGGAACCAAGAGACCCAGTACTTC. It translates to CASSDRNQETQYF.

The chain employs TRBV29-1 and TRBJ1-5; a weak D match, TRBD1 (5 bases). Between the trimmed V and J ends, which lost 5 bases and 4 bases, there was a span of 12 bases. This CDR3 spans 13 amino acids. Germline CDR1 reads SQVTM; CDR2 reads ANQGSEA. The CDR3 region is CSVTPGGNQPQHF. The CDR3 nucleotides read TGCAGCGTTACCCCCGGGGGAAATCAGCCCCAGCATTTT.

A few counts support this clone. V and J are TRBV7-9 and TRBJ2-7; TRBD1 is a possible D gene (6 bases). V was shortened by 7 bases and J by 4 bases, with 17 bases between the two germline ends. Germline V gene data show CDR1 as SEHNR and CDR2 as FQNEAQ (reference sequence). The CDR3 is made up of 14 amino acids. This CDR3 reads CASTSDRTGYEQYF. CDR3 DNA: TGTGCCAGCACCAGTGACAGGACGGGTTACGAGCAGTACTTC.